This T cell receptor (beta chain) was sequenced in a study of early T cells in non-severe SARS-CoV-2 infection. Researchers attached unique molecular identifiers to individual cDNA molecules. TCRdb reanalysed the 5' RACE reads using MiXCR and keeps one entry per CDR3 protein. The table has approximately 69,000 distinct CDR3 sequences, over 9.5% seen once. The V gene's germline CDR1 is KGHDR and CDR2 SFDVKD. The V and J ends lost 3 bases and 3 bases, in that order; junction bases with no gene match: 3. The CDR3 contains 14 residues. This chain connects TRBV24-1 to TRBJ2-5, with TRBD1 matching 7 bases. This sequence was found in an adult who was a healthcare worker with PCR-confirmed SARS-CoV-2 infection or an uninfected control (not recorded which). Material: whole blood, obtained at baseline. The DNA of the CDR3 is TGTGCCACCAGTGATACCGGGACAGAAGAGACCCAGTACTTC. Amino acid sequence: CATSDTGTEETQYF.